This record looks at one T cell receptor beta chain sequence and its context. Its antigen remains unidentified. As every portion of the isolated RNA was reverse transcribed, the sequencing read expressed TCRB transcripts. Sequencing of naive, central memory and regulatory T cell samples gave an average of roughly 3.5 million reads. The assay was immunoSEQ multiplex PCR, and TCRdb's table has in-frame clones only and misses some. The sample carries over 55,000 clones, about 50% recorded once. V gave up 6 bases and J gave up 0 bases; unmatched junction bases: 6. Germline V lookup: CDR1 MNHEY, CDR2 SVGAGI. CDR3 length equals 15 residues. This sample was taken from a study of beta chain features in type 1 diabetes. General study results and limits: Type 1 diabetes patients showed fewer insertions and more deletions at VDJ junctions. There was a moderate but significant shortening of TCRB CDR3s in all four CD4+ subsets of Type 1 diabetes patients.

This chain links TRBV6-5 with TRBJ2-3; 7 bases align to TRBD2. Material for sequencing was Tregs from blood. The sequence derives from a woman in her 40s with type 1 diabetes. Written as DNA, the CDR3 is TGTGCCAGCAGGGCCCTAGCGGTTAGCACAGATACGCAGTATTTT. It yields the protein CASRALAVSTDTQYF.